This T cell receptor beta chain is drawn from a study of post-analysis software for immune sequencing data. Across the study: The cohort encompassed relapsing-remitting, secondary progressive and progressive-relapsing multiple sclerosis disease courses.

Study-level results: Roughly five TRBV segments occurring more often in patients than controls included TRBV5-6, TRBV5-1 and TRBV20-1.

TCR beta cDNA libraries had unique molecular identifiers. MiXCR, applied by TCRdb to the PCR reads, yields one record per CDR3 protein. The repertoire holds about 820,000 distinct CDR3 sequences, under 70% seen once, with approximately 4.3% in the top ten. This clonotype was picked up one time. Its antigen is not identified. The germline gives CDR1 SGHTA, CDR2 FQGNSA. This CDR3 region has 16 residues. V dropped 3 bases and J dropped 4; count of bases not matched to a gene: 8. This sequence was found in a girl between 10 and 17 years old with multiple sclerosis. Sequencing input: blood. The chain recombines TRBV7-2 with TRBJ2-5, with TRBD2 matching over 10 bases. This CDR3 reads CASSLGSGGAGETQYF. CDR3 nucleotides: TGTGCCAGCAGCTTGGGCAGCGGGGGGGCCGGAGAGACCCAGTACTTC.